This T cell receptor (beta chain) emerged from a study of Graves' ophthalmopathy and Graves' hyperthyroidism. In the study overall: The blood sample was drawn at first diagnosis and before any treatment.

CDR1 is SGHRS and CDR2 is YFSETQ in the germline V gene. With 2 bases removed from V and 0 bases from J, the gap between germline ends came to 11 bases. CDR3 length equals 16 residues. General study results and limits: Clonotypes were expanded in thyroid at above 0.001 frequency, and most also appeared in blood.

Beta-chain TCR CDR3 regions were amplified from RNA transcripts. The library came from an HTBI-primed first-round RT-PCR and a second-round multiplex PCR. One entry per CDR3 protein results from TCRdb running MiXCR on the multiplex PCR reads. The table records hundreds of thousands of distinct CDR3 sequences, under 25% of them present only once. The table lists this clonotype with many counts. The antigen remains undetermined. The stable label applied to hyperthyroidism with no ophthalmopathy within 18 months of follow-up. This receptor was obtained from a woman younger than 30 with stable Graves' hyperthyroidism. Sequencing was carried out using peripheral blood. The chain carries TRBV5-1 and TRBJ2-2; a weak D match, TRBD1 (5 bases). CDR3 sequence: CASSLGHSANTGELFF. CDR3 bases: TGCGCCAGCAGCTTAGGACACTCCGCGAACACCGGGGAGCTGTTTTTT.